Following are 26 T cell receptor beta chains from one sample sequenced in a study of T-cell memory formation after mild COVID-19 (dated by TCRdb to the early 2020s). Libraries were built with 5' RACE. Instrument used: Illumina NovaSeq 6000. In-frame beta chains were kept once TCRdb had trimmed the public reads at Q25 with fastp and called clones with MiXCR. Every entry covers one CDR3 protein and lists the most common genes and DNA from its rows. This sample has 250,000 or so distinct CDR3 sequences in its table, and over 9% of those were observed once. The ten largest clones capture 22% of the sample. Sequenced material: PBMCs or a T cell subset sorted from them (not recorded which). Every receptor here comes from a man between 18 and 35 years old who had mild COVID-19 (a few samples of this study predate the infection). The sample titles of this study are shuffled in the database, so cell type and time point are left out; the donor was told from shared clones.

This clonotype was seen a handful of times. The V gene is TRBV19, the J gene TRBJ1-1; D not resolved. V was clipped by 6 bases and J by 1 base, with 12 bases between them. The V gene's germline CDR1 is LNHDA and CDR2 SQIVND (reference sequence). The CDR3 is 14 residues long. The CDR3 region is CASRILSGNTEAFF. In DNA form, the CDR3 reads TGTGCCAGTAGAATTCTCTCCGGGAACACTGAAGCTTTCTTT.

The genes are TRBV6-5 and TRBJ1-6, with D uncertain. Trimming stripped 8 bases from V and 0 bases from J, with 11 bases between. Germline CDR1 and CDR2: MNHEY and SVGAGI. The CDR3 length is 15 residues. CDR3 DNA sequence: TGTGCCAGCGATCCAGGAGGCTCCTATAATTCACCCCTCCACTTT. As protein: CASDPGGSYNSPLHF.

A few counts support this clonotype. V and J are TRBV11-2 and TRBJ2-5; D is tentatively TRBD1 or TRBD2 (7 bases each). The CDR3 has 14 residues. Trimming stripped 7 bases from V and 5 bases from J, with 17 bases between. Germline values: CDR1 SGHAT, CDR2 FQNNGV. CDR3 region: CASTSRGGRETQYF. CDR3 nucleotide sequence: TGTGCCAGCACCTCCAGGGGGGGCAGGGAGACCCAGTACTTC.

This clonotype was found a few times. The V call is TRBV11-2, the J call TRBJ2-7; D is perhaps TRBD1 or TRBD2 (5 bases each). Germline V gives CDR1 SGHAT, CDR2 FQNNGV. CDR3 length: 14 amino acids. The ends were cut back, 4 bases at V and 6 bases at J, with 16 bases in the middle. The CDR3 DNA sequence: TGTGCCAGCAGCTCGAAGAGTGAGGGACCCGAGCAGTACTTC. This gives the protein CASSSKSEGPEQYF.

The chain has TRBV20-1 and TRBJ1-2; maybe TRBD1 (6 bases). The V end lost 5 bases, the J end lost 4 bases, and 17 bases lay between the germline ends. The V gene's germline CDR1 is DFQATT and CDR2 SNEGSKA (reference sequence). The CDR3 totals 14 residues. The CDR3 here is CSAQKGGLPYGYTF. CDR3 DNA sequence: TGCAGTGCTCAAAAAGGGGGGCTGCCCTATGGCTACACCTTC.

The J gene is TRBJ1-6, the V gene TRBV7-3; 12 bases align to TRBD1. Trimming took 5 bases from V and 9 from J; bases not matched to a gene: 5. The CDR3 is 15 amino acids. Germline-derived CDR1 and CDR2 are SGHTA and FQGTGA. The DNA of the CDR3 is TGTGCCAGCAGCCTCCGGGACAGGGGGCTTTCACCCCTCCACTTT. Its translation: CASSLRDRGLSPLHF.

Written as DNA, the CDR3 is TGTGCCAGCAGCCCTCTGAGGGTTGACTATGGCTACACCTTC. Its translation is CASSPLRVDYGYTF. The chain carries TRBV5-5 and TRBJ1-2; D not certain. This CDR3 contains 14 residues. Per the germline V gene, CDR1 is SGHKS and CDR2 is YYEKEE (reference sequence). V gave up 4 bases and J gave up 3 bases, with 13 bases separating them.

The chain uses TRBV3-1 and TRBJ2-3; D unclear. CDR1 and CDR2 (germline): LGHDT, YNNKEL (reference sequence). The CDR3 has 17 residues. V was pared by 1 base and J by 8 bases, with 22 bases between. The CDR3 sequence is CASSQGLVSRRWSTQYF. CDR3 DNA: TGTGCCAGCAGCCAAGGATTGGTTAGTCGGCGTTGGAGTACGCAGTATTTT.

This clonotype was seen more than once but under ten times. The genes are TRBV5-1 and TRBJ2-5; a weak D match, TRBD2 (6 bases). This CDR3 has 15 amino acids. V was cut by 4 bases and J by 1 base, with 14 bases left in between. Germline CDR1 is SGHRS and CDR2 is YFSETQ. CDR3 DNA: TGCGCCAGCAGCCGAAAATGGGACTTCCAAGAGACCCAGTACTTC. Translated: CASSRKWDFQETQYF.

The chain links TRBV5-1 to TRBJ2-2, with 10 bases matching TRBD1. Germline lookup yields CDR1 SGHRS and CDR2 YFSETQ. J gave up 3 bases and V 4 bases, and 6 bases lay outside the gene matches. The CDR3 contains 16 residues. The CDR3 reads CASSDTGTGDTGELFF. The DNA of the CDR3 is TGCGCCAGCAGCGATACAGGGACAGGGGACACCGGGGAGCTGTTTTTT.

This clonotype was seen more than once but under ten times. V is TRBV7-6 and J is TRBJ2-3; 9 nucleotides match TRBD1. With V trimmed by 5 bases and J by 3 bases, 6 bases remained unmatched. CDR1 is SGHVS and CDR2 is FNYEAQ in the germline V gene. The CDR3 length is 15 residues. The DNA for the CDR3 is TGTGCCAGCAGCGCCGGGACAGGGCGTACAGATACGCAGTATTTT. It specifies CASSAGTGRTDTQYF. Supplemented by reference TRBV7-6 and TRBJ2-3, the full variable domain reads GAGVSQSPRYKVTKRGQDVALRCDPISGHVSLYWYRQALGQGPEFLTYFNYEAQQDKSGLPNDRFSAERPEGSISTLTIQRTEQRDSAMYRCASSAGTGRTDTQYFGPGTRLTVL.

This clonotype was recorded a few times. In DNA, the CDR3 is TGCAGTGCCTCAGGACAGGGGGCCGGGCGTCTGTTTTTT. Its protein is CSASGQGAGRLFF. J is TRBJ1-4 and V is TRBV20-1, with TRBD1 matching 11 bases. The CDR3 extends over 13 amino acids. Trimming at V came to 6 bases and at J to 14 bases, leaving 11 bases not matched to a gene. Germline CDR1 reads DFQATT; CDR2 reads SNEGSKA (reference sequence).

This clonotype was observed at least ten times. V gene TRBV20-1 combines with J gene TRBJ2-3; unclear D gene. Per germline, CDR1 DFQATT and CDR2 SNEGSKA (reference sequence). The CDR3 is made up of 12 amino acids. V lost 6 bases and J 2 bases, leaving 9 bases between the germline ends. DNA of the CDR3: TGCAGTGCAGAGCAGGTCACAGATACGCAGTATTTT. Its translation is CSAEQVTDTQYF.

V and J are TRBV5-5 and TRBJ2-1, with D hard to call. V was trimmed by 2 bases and J by 9 bases, leaving 3 bases between them. The CDR3 loop spans 10 amino acids. The germline CDR1 and CDR2 sequences are SGHKS and YYEKEE (reference sequence). The DNA of the CDR3 is TGTGCCAGCAGCTTAGTTGAGCAGTTCTTC. Its translation is CASSLVEQFF.

The chain has TRBV9 and TRBJ2-3; 9 nucleotides agree with TRBD2. From germline, CDR1 is SGDLS and CDR2 YYNGEE. There are 17 residues in the CDR3. Trimming took 5 bases from V and 5 from J; bases not matched to a gene: 15. The chain's CDR3 is CASSVPLRRGGQDTQYF. DNA of the CDR3: TGTGCCAGCAGTGTCCCTCTGCGGCGGGGGGGCCAAGATACGCAGTATTTT.

The sample holds a few counts of this clonotype. The chain combines TRBV4-1 with TRBJ2-3; D not resolved. Looked up from germline, CDR1 is MGHRA and CDR2 is YSYEKL. The V gene lost 1 base and the J gene lost 2 bases, with 16 bases spanning the gap. This CDR3 is built from 17 residues. The CDR3 spells CASSQVAERDSTDTQYF. The CDR3 nucleotides are TGCGCCAGCAGCCAAGTTGCGGAAAGAGACTCCACAGATACGCAGTATTTT.

The rearrangement uses TRBV18 and TRBJ2-5; TRBD1 might be the D (6 bases). The CDR3 has 14 amino acids. Germline V CDR1 and CDR2: KGHSH, LQKENI. The V gene lost 5 bases and the J gene lost 0 bases, with 10 bases spanning the gap. In DNA, the CDR3 is TGTGCCAGCTCATCTGAGGGGGACCAAGAGACCCAGTACTTC. Its protein product is CASSSEGDQETQYF.

This clonotype was observed a handful of times. DNA of the CDR3: TGTGCCAGCAGTGAAGACCCTGGACAGCACACTGAAGCTTTCTTT. Protein: CASSEDPGQHTEAFF. The chain links TRBV6-1 to TRBJ1-1; D is possibly TRBD1 (6 bases). Germline CDR1 reads MNHNS; CDR2 reads SASEGT. V lost 1 base, J lost 3 bases, and 12 bases lay in between. This CDR3 comprises 15 residues.

This clonotype was detected many times. This rearrangement joins TRBV6-6 to TRBJ2-7; 8 bases map to TRBD1. Trimming removed 5 bases from V and 0 bases from J; junction bases left unmatched: 6. CDR3 size: 15 residues. Germline lookup yields CDR1 MNHNY and CDR2 SVGAGI (reference sequence). The CDR3 spells CASSPRQGPSYEQYF. DNA for the CDR3: TGTGCCAGCAGTCCACGACAGGGGCCCTCCTACGAGCAGTACTTC.

This clonotype was observed a few times. V usage is TRBV6-2 or TRBV6-3 and J usage is TRBJ2-3, with D possibly called TRBD1 or TRBD2 (6 bases each). The CDR3 loop spans 16 amino acids. The V gene's germline CDR1 is MNHEY and CDR2 SVGEGT. With 8 bases removed from V and 0 bases from J, the gap between germline ends came to 18 bases. CDR3 amino acids: CASSQDRGRSTDTQYF. The CDR3 coding sequence is TGTGCCAGCTCCCAAGACCGGGGGCGCAGCACAGATACGCAGTATTTT.

This clonotype was recorded a few times. J is TRBJ1-5 and V is TRBV5-1, with no clear D. CDR1 is SGHRS and CDR2 is YFSETQ in the germline V gene. The V end was cut by 3 bases, the J end by 5 bases, with 18 bases between. This CDR3 has 16 amino acids. The CDR3 region has the DNA TGCGCCAGCAGCTCCGGAGTGAGCAACGGGGATCAGCCCCAGCATTTT. Its translation is CASSSGVSNGDQPQHF.

This clonotype was counted only a few times. This chain links TRBV6-2 or TRBV6-3 with TRBJ1-4, with D maybe TRBD1 (6 bases). Per the germline V gene, CDR1 is MNHEY and CDR2 is SVGEGT. V was cut by 6 bases and J by 7 bases, with 18 bases left in between. The CDR3 extends over 15 amino acids. The CDR3 DNA sequence: TGTGCCAGCAGCCAAAGCCGGGACATTGGTGAAAAACTGTTTTTT. This translates into CASSQSRDIGEKLFF.

This clonotype was counted at least ten times. The rearrangement joins TRBV5-6 to TRBJ2-7; D may be TRBD2 (6 bases). Trimming pared 2 bases from V and 3 bases from J, leaving 9 bases between. There are 13 residues in the CDR3. CDR1 and CDR2 (germline): SGHDT, YYEEEE. The DNA of the CDR3 is TGTGCCAGCAGCTTTTATAGCGGCTACGAGCAGTACGTC. As protein: CASSFYSGYEQYV.

The chain links TRBV19 to TRBJ1-5, with a tentative D call TRBD1 (5 bases). There are 15 residues in the CDR3. With 6 bases removed from V and 5 bases from J, the gap between germline ends came to 17 bases. CDR1 LNHDA and CDR2 SQIVND come from the germline V gene (reference sequence). The CDR3 region is CASRLRSLGDQPQHF. The CDR3 DNA reads as TGTGCCAGTAGACTTCGGAGCCTAGGGGATCAGCCCCAGCATTTT.

This chain connects TRBV6-2 or TRBV6-3 to TRBJ2-3; D is ambiguous. Germline V gene lookup returns CDR1 MNHEY and CDR2 SVGEGT. V was clipped by 5 bases and J by 4 bases, with 10 bases between them. The CDR3 consists of 13 residues. This CDR3 is CASSARRSDTQYF. The CDR3, as DNA: TGTGCCAGCAGTGCGCGTCGGTCAGATACGCAGTATTTT.

A few counts support this clonotype. The gene calls are TRBV2 and TRBJ2-2; TRBD1 is a possible D gene (6 bases). The CDR3 contains 13 residues. Trimming removed 5 bases from V and 6 bases from J, with 10 bases in between. Germline V lookup: CDR1 SNHLY, CDR2 FYNNEI. This CDR3 is CASSFRTAGELFF. The CDR3 DNA is TGTGCCAGCAGTTTCCGGACAGCCGGGGAGCTGTTTTTT.